Below are 15 T cell receptor beta chains sequenced from a single sample in a study of blood T cell repertoires in COVID-19. Generated by immunoSEQ multiplex PCR, the TCRdb table keeps only in-frame clones and is missing some. The data hold some 300,000 clones, with around 90% observed a single time. The sample consisted of PBMCs or T cells enriched from blood (not recorded which). The receptors come from a woman aged 18 to 35 with acute COVID-19.

In the case of this clone: Distinct nucleotide sequences in the sample also encode this CDR3. The chain uses TRBV6-5 and TRBJ2-7, with 7 bases aligning to TRBD2. CDR1 is MNHEY and CDR2 is SVGAGI in the germline V gene. J lost 1 base, V lost 0 bases, and 3 bases had no gene match. The CDR3 runs 15 residues. The CDR3 here is CASSYSSSGSYEQYF. DNA of the CDR3: TGTGCCAGCAGTTACTCCTCTAGCGGTTCCTACGAGCAGTACTTC.

The J gene is TRBJ2-1, the V gene TRBV19; 8 bases agree with TRBD1. The CDR3 has 13 amino acids. V trimming: 8 bases; J trimming: 4 bases; junction bases outside the gene matches: 4. Germline V gene data show CDR1 as LNHDA and CDR2 as SQIVND (reference sequence). CDR3 in amino acids: CASQTGVYNEQFF. Written as DNA, the CDR3 is TGTGCCAGTCAGACAGGGGTTTACAATGAGCAGTTCTTC.

The chain employs TRBV19 and TRBJ1-1, with D uncertain. In germline, CDR1 is LNHDA, CDR2 SQIVND (reference sequence). V dropped 1 base and J dropped 8 bases, with 5 bases sitting between them. This CDR3 has 11 residues. The CDR3 DNA sequence: TGTGCCAGTAGTATAGGAGTCGAAGCTTTCTTT. Its translation: CASSIGVEAFF.

The CDR3 loop reads CASNPPRGGDYGYTF. Here the CDR3 DNA reads TGTGCCAGCAACCCCCCCAGGGGCGGTGACTATGGCTACACCTTC. The V gene is TRBV28, the J gene TRBJ1-2; D may be TRBD1 (6 bases). CDR1 MDHEN and CDR2 SYDVKM come from the germline V gene. The CDR3 is made up of 15 amino acids. V lost 7 bases, J lost 3 bases, and 18 bases lay in between.

The table lists this clone with a count of one. This chain connects TRBV2 to TRBJ2-7; TRBD2 matches 10 bases. The trim removed 9 bases at V and 4 bases at J, leaving 6 bases unmatched. The germline V gene encodes CDR1 SNHLY and CDR2 FYNNEI. The length of the CDR3 is 13 residues. Written as DNA, the CDR3 is TGTGCCAGAGGAGGGACTAGCGATTACGAGCAGTACTTC. This translates into CARGGTSDYEQYF.

The chain links TRBV21-1 to TRBJ1-1; the D call TRBD1 from the table was never checked on the DNA. TRBV21-1 is marked as a pseudogene. The CDR3 is made up of 14 amino acids. DNA for the CDR3: TGTGCCAGCAGCGCGGGACAGGTCGGCACTGAAGCTTTCTTT. Protein product: CASSAGQVGTEAFF.

The genes are TRBV10-2 and TRBJ1-1; perhaps TRBD1 as D (6 bases). The V and J ends lost 6 bases and 5 bases respectively, with 13 bases between them. The CDR3 is made up of 13 amino acids. In germline, CDR1 is WSHSY, CDR2 SAAADI. The CDR3 spells CASSPGQTTEAFF. The CDR3 DNA reads TGCGCCAGCAGCCCCGGACAGACAACTGAAGCTTTCTTT.

The V call is TRBV6-5, the J call TRBJ1-2; unclear D gene. The ends were cut back, 4 bases at V and 7 bases at J, with 13 bases in the middle. The germline CDR1 and CDR2 sequences are MNHEY and SVGAGI. The length of the CDR3 is 13 residues. The CDR3 loop reads CASSSSRSLGYTF. The CDR3 DNA reads as TGTGCCAGCAGTTCCAGCCGGAGCCTTGGCTACACCTTC.

The rearrangement links TRBV6-4 to TRBJ2-7, with 8 positions matching TRBD2. With 4 bases clipped from V and 2 bases from J, the junction kept 7 bases outside the gene matches. Germline V lookup: CDR1 MRHNA, CDR2 SNTAGT. The CDR3 extends over 15 amino acids. The CDR3 loop reads CASSAFAGGAYEQYF. CDR3 DNA: TGTGCCAGCAGTGCCTTTGCGGGAGGTGCCTACGAGCAGTACTTC.

The CDR3 is CATSRAYYREGSYEQYF. In nucleotides, the CDR3 is TGTGCCACCAGCAGAGCCTACTACAGGGAGGGCTCCTACGAGCAGTACTTC. The chain carries TRBV15 and TRBJ2-7; TRBD2 is a possible D gene (7 bases). Germline values: CDR1 LNHNV, CDR2 YYDKDF (reference sequence). The V gene lost 1 base and the J gene lost 0 bases, with 16 bases spanning the gap. The CDR3 is 17 amino acids.

The chain recombines TRBV6-1 with TRBJ1-5, with D possibly being TRBD1 (5 bases). V lost 2 bases, J lost 1 base, and 15 bases lay in between. Germline CDR1 and CDR2: MNHNS and SASEGT. The CDR3 sequence is 17 residues long. The CDR3 protein is CASSERGGWGSNQPQHF. The CDR3 DNA reads as TGTGCCAGCAGTGAAAGGGGAGGATGGGGGAGCAATCAGCCCCAGCATTTT.

The rearrangement uses TRBV25-1 and TRBJ1-1; D is undetermined. V lost 7 bases and J lost 3, with 24 bases in between. From germline, CDR1 is MGHDK and CDR2 SYGVNS. CDR3 size: 17 residues. The CDR3 region has the DNA TGTGCCAGCACCAAAGGCAGGCCGGTTCGTTGGGACACTGAAGCTTTCTTT. The encoded protein is CASTKGRPVRWDTEAFF. Together with reference TRBV25-1 and TRBJ1-1, the CDR3 gives the full variable domain: EADIYQTPRYLVIGTGKKITLECSQTMGHDKMYWYQQDPGMELHLIHYSYGVNSTEKGDLSSESTVSRIRTEHFPLTLESARPSHTSQYLCASTKGRPVRWDTEAFFGQGTRLTVV.

The sample holds a few counts of this clone. This chain uses TRBV7-9 with TRBJ1-2, with D possibly matching TRBD1 (6 bases). Trimming pared 0 bases from V and 8 bases from J, leaving 22 bases between. Germline CDR1 is SEHNR and CDR2 is FQNEAQ (reference sequence). The CDR3 totals 17 residues. The CDR3 sequence: CASSLARGQGKGFGYTF. In DNA form, the CDR3 reads TGTGCCAGCAGCTTAGCACGGGGTCAGGGGAAGGGGTTCGGCTACACCTTC. Based on the CDR3 plus reference TRBV7-9 and TRBJ1-2, the full variable domain is DTGVSQNPRHKITKRGQNVTFRCDPISEHNRLYWYRQTLGQGPEFLTYFQNEAQLEKSRLLSDRFSAERPKGSFSTLEIQRTEQGDSAMYLCASSLARGQGKGFGYTFGSGTRLTVV.

The CDR3 loop reads CASSFSSGRSNEQYF. CDR3 DNA sequence: TGTGCCAGCAGTTTCTCCAGCGGGAGATCCAACGAGCAGTACTTC. The J gene is TRBJ2-7, the V gene TRBV28, with 8 positions matching TRBD2. Germline assignment: CDR1 MDHEN and CDR2 SYDVKM. CDR3 length: 15 amino acids. The J segment lost 5 bases and the V segment lost 3 bases, leaving 9 bases of the junction unmatched.

The J gene is TRBJ1-1, the V gene TRBV3-1 (or the pseudogene TRBV3-2); 9 bases agree with TRBD1. The V gene's germline CDR1 is LGHDT and CDR2 YNNKEL (reference sequence). The CDR3 extends over 14 amino acids. The V and J ends lost 5 bases and 4 bases, in that order; junction bases with no gene match: 5. CDR3 sequence reads: CASSTQQGATEAFF. DNA for the CDR3: TGTGCCAGCAGCACGCAACAGGGGGCCACTGAAGCTTTCTTT.